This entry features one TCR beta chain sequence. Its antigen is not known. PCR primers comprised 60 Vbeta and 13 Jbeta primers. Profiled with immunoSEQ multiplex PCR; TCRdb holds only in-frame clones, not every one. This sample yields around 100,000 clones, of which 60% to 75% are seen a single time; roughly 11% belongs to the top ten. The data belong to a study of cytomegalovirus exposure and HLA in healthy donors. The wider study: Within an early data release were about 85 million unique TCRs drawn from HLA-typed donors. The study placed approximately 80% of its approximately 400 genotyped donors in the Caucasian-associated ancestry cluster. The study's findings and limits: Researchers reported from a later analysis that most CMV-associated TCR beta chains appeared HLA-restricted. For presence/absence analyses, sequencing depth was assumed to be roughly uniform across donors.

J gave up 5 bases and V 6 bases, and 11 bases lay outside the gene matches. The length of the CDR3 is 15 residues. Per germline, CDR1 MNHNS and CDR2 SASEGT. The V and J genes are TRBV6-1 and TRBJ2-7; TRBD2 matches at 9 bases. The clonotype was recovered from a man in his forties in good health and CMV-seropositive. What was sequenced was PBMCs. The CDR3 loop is CASRTGQREVDEQYF. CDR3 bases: TGTGCCAGCAGAACTGGGCAGCGGGAGGTGGACGAGCAGTACTTC.